The 27 T cell receptor beta chains below come from one sample, sequenced in a study of T cells in Graves' hyperthyroidism and ophthalmopathy. From RNA transcripts, TCR beta CDR3 regions were amplified. An initial round of RT-PCR targeting the TCR CDR3 relied on the HTBI primer set. TCRdb re-analysed the multiplex PCR reads in MiXCR, keeping a single row per CDR3 protein. The table records around 690,000 distinct CDR3 sequences, less than 25% of them present only once. The sample was blood. These receptors came from a man between 25 and 39 years old with Graves' ophthalmopathy.

The genes are TRBV19 and TRBJ1-1, with a weak D call TRBD1 (6 bases). Trimming left V 6 bases short and J 6 bases short, with 14 bases between. The germline V gene has CDR1 LNHDA and CDR2 SQIVND (reference sequence). There are 13 residues in the CDR3. CDR3 residues: CASSQPGEAEAFF. DNA of the CDR3: TGTGCCAGTAGCCAACCAGGGGAGGCTGAAGCTTTCTTT.

Only a few counts were recorded for this clonotype. The chain links TRBV29-1 to TRBJ2-3; TRBD1 aligns across 8 bases. CDR1 is SQVTM and CDR2 is ANQGSEA in the germline V gene. The CDR3 has 16 amino acids. V was clipped by 5 bases and J by 0 bases; unmatched bases: 10. The CDR3 protein is CSVKGKQGASTDTQYF. In nucleotides, the CDR3 is TGCAGCGTTAAGGGAAAGCAGGGGGCTAGCACAGATACGCAGTATTTT.

This clonotype was recorded a few times. This chain uses TRBV15 with TRBJ2-7, with TRBD2 as a possible D gene (6 bases). The CDR3 runs 15 residues. Trimming shortened V by 8 bases and J by 9 bases, and 26 bases separated the two germline ends. Germline V gene sequence: CDR1 LNHNV, CDR2 YYDKDF (reference sequence). DNA of the CDR3: TGTGCCACCCCCGGGCGGGCAAGGGACTTAAGAGGGCAGTACTTC. It specifies CATPGRARDLRGQYF. The full variable domain, in which reference TRBV15 and TRBJ2-7 provide the parts outside the CDR3, is DAMVIQNPRYQVTQFGKPVTLSCSQTLNHNVMYWYQQKSSQAPKLLFHYYDKDFNNEADTPDNFQSRRPNTSFCFLDIRSPGLGDTAMYLCATPGRARDLRGQYFGPGTRLTVT.

The rearrangement uses TRBV6-5 and TRBJ2-1; TRBD2 matches 10 bases. Looked up from germline, CDR1 is MNHEY and CDR2 is SVGAGI. CDR3 size: 19 residues. V lost 2 bases, J lost 4 bases, and 14 bases stayed unmatched. The CDR3 spells CASSYGASGSPISYNEQFF. The CDR3 nucleotides are TGTGCCAGCAGTTACGGGGCTAGCGGGAGCCCTATTTCGTACAATGAGCAGTTCTTC.

This clonotype was found many times. The J gene is TRBJ2-1, the V gene TRBV6-1, with D possibly TRBD2 on 5 matching bases. Looked up from germline, CDR1 is MNHNS and CDR2 is SASEGT. Trimming cost V 1 base and J 12 bases, with 19 bases left between them. The CDR3 is 15 amino acids. Here the CDR3 DNA reads TGTGCCAGCAGTGAAGGGGGTGGGAGAAGTTGGGGGCAGTTCTTC. Residues: CASSEGGGRSWGQFF.

This clonotype came up a few times. The gene calls are TRBV20-1 and TRBJ1-5, with 9 bases fitting TRBD1. The CDR3 is 16 amino acids. Germline CDR1 DFQATT, CDR2 SNEGSKA (reference sequence). The V gene end was trimmed by 0 bases and the J gene end by 5 bases; junction bases not matched to a gene: 8. The CDR3 sequence is CSARDQGGQGDQPQHF. DNA for the CDR3: TGCAGTGCTAGAGATCAAGGGGGACAGGGTGATCAGCCCCAGCATTTT.

This clonotype was observed at least ten times. J is TRBJ1-1 and V is TRBV9; D remains unclear. The germline CDR1 and CDR2 sequences are SGDLS and YYNGEE. This CDR3 is 13 amino acids long. Trimming stripped 4 bases from V and 1 base from J, with 8 bases between. CDR3 in amino acids: CASSPWGNTEAFF. CDR3 DNA sequence: TGTGCCAGCAGCCCTTGGGGGAACACTGAAGCTTTCTTT. The complete variable domain, with remaining parts taken from reference TRBV9 and TRBJ1-1, reads DSGVTQTPKHLITATGQRVTLRCSPRSGDLSVYWYQQSLDQGLQFLIQYYNGEERAKGNILERFSAQQFPDLHSELNLSSLELGDSALYFCASSPWGNTEAFFGQGTRLTVV.

Many counts were recorded for this clonotype. The chain employs TRBV5-1 and TRBJ2-1; 15 bases line up with TRBD2. This CDR3 contains 16 residues. Germline trimming cut 4 bases from V and 9 bases from J; bases unmatched to any gene: 8. Germline values: CDR1 SGHRS, CDR2 YFSETQ. The DNA for the CDR3 is TGCGCCAGCAGCCCCCGGGGGACTAGCGGGAGGAGTGAGCAGTTCTTC. Amino acids: CASSPRGTSGRSEQFF.

Of note for this clonotype: This clone may be a read error of a much larger clone one base away. This rearrangement joins TRBV7-9 to TRBJ2-1; D might be TRBD2 (7 bases). The germline V gene encodes CDR1 SEHNR and CDR2 FQNEAQ (reference sequence). V was clipped by 2 bases and J by 7 bases, with 15 bases between them. The CDR3 has 15 residues. The DNA for the CDR3 is TGTGCCAGCAGCTTACCGGGACGGGGGGCGAATGAGCAGTTCTTC. It yields the protein CASSLPGRGANEQFF.

The rearrangement links TRBV7-9 to TRBJ1-2; D uncertain. Between the trimmed V and J ends, which lost 3 bases and 8 bases, there was a span of 13 bases. CDR1 SEHNR and CDR2 FQNEAQ come from the germline V gene (reference sequence). CDR3 length: 13 residues. CDR3 amino acids: CASSFNSLSGYTF. The CDR3 DNA reads as TGTGCCAGCAGCTTCAACAGCTTGAGCGGCTACACCTTC. Based on the CDR3 plus reference TRBV7-9 and TRBJ1-2, the full variable domain is DTGVSQNPRHKITKRGQNVTFRCDPISEHNRLYWYRQTLGQGPEFLTYFQNEAQLEKSRLLSDRFSAERPKGSFSTLEIQRTEQGDSAMYLCASSFNSLSGYTFGSGTRLTVV.

This chain connects TRBV28 to TRBJ1-4; 9 bases align to TRBD1. The CDR3 sequence is 18 residues long. Germline CDR1 MDHEN, CDR2 SYDVKM. Germline trimming cut 3 bases from V and 8 bases from J; bases unmatched to any gene: 16. Here the CDR3 reads CASSLSRLRQGVGEKLFF. CDR3 nucleotide sequence: TGTGCCAGCAGTTTGTCCCGATTAAGACAGGGGGTAGGGGAAAAACTGTTTTTT. Variable domain in full (rest from reference TRBV28 and TRBJ1-4): DVKVTQSSRYLVKRTGEKVFLECVQDMDHENMFWYRQDPGLGLRLIYFSYDVKMKEKGDIPEGYSVSREKKERFSLILESASTNQTSMYLCASSLSRLRQGVGEKLFFGSGTQLSVL.

This chain links TRBV19 with TRBJ1-4, with TRBD1 as a possible D gene (6 bases). Germline assignment: CDR1 LNHDA and CDR2 SQIVND (reference sequence). CDR3 length: 15 residues. V lost 6 bases and J 5 bases, leaving 16 bases between the germline ends. The CDR3 region is CASRSTGEVNEKLFF. The CDR3 region has the DNA TGTGCCAGTAGATCGACAGGAGAAGTAAATGAAAAACTGTTTTTT.

This clonotype was picked up many times. V is TRBV28 and J is TRBJ1-6; a possible D gene is TRBD1 (5 bases). CDR3 length: 14 residues. V lost 5 bases to trimming and J lost 17 bases, with 22 bases between them. Looked up from germline, CDR1 is MDHEN and CDR2 is SYDVKM. This CDR3 reads CASSAGTGNFWIHF. CDR3 DNA sequence: TGTGCCAGCAGTGCGGGGACCGGGAACTTTTGGATCCACTTT.

This clonotype was recorded many times. This chain uses TRBV12-3 or TRBV12-4 with TRBJ2-7, with D unresolved. Deletions cut 6 bases from V and 0 bases from J, with 12 bases between. This CDR3 is 14 amino acids long. CDR3 DNA: TGTGCCAGCAGATTACAGACAAACTCCTACGAGCAGTACTTC. It encodes CASRLQTNSYEQYF.

Only a few counts were recorded for this clonotype. The chain joins TRBV27 to TRBJ2-2; D not certain. Germline V gives CDR1 MNHEY, CDR2 SMNVEV (reference sequence). The V end lost 3 bases, the J end lost 0 bases, and 8 bases lay between the germline ends. The CDR3 extends over 15 amino acids. CDR3 bases: TGTGCCAGCAGTTTTCGAGAGCCGAACACCGGGGAGCTGTTTTTT. Protein product: CASSFREPNTGELFF.

This clonotype was seen a handful of times. This chain joins TRBV4-3 and TRBJ2-1; 10 bases agree with TRBD1. CDR1 is LGHNA and CDR2 is YSLEER in the germline V gene. CDR3 size: 16 residues. Trimming removed 4 bases from V and 14 bases from J; junction bases left unmatched: 17. CDR3 loop: CASSPEPGQGTYSKFF. The CDR3 coding sequence is TGCGCCAGCAGCCCGGAACCGGGACAGGGGACCTATAGTAAGTTCTTC.

This clonotype was counted a few times. The rearrangement joins TRBV7-8 to TRBJ1-3; TRBD1 aligns across 11 bases. The V gene end was trimmed by 5 bases and the J gene end by 0 bases; junction bases not matched to a gene: 12. Germline V gene data show CDR1 as SGHVS and CDR2 as FQNEAQ. The CDR3 covers 19 residues. In DNA, the CDR3 is TGTGCCAGCAGCCTTTATAGGACAGGGGGCGAAAGCTCTGGAAACACCATATATTTT. It translates to CASSLYRTGGESSGNTIYF.

This clonotype was recorded a few times. The chain joins TRBV7-8 to TRBJ1-1; D is undetermined. The CDR3 has 14 residues. V dropped 4 bases and J dropped 8 bases, with 17 bases sitting between them. CDR1 is SGHVS, CDR2 FQNEAQ, per germline. The CDR3, as DNA: TGTGCCAGCAGCTCCAACACAGCCGCCGTGGAAGCTTTCTTT. This codes for CASSSNTAAVEAFF.

This clonotype was found many times. The chain uses TRBV7-9 and TRBJ2-1; D is unresolved. V was trimmed by 1 base and J by 6 bases, leaving 4 bases between them. The CDR3 length is 12 residues. The V gene's germline CDR1 is SEHNR and CDR2 FQNEAQ (reference sequence). The CDR3 loop is CASSLVPNEQFF. Written as DNA, the CDR3 is TGTGCCAGCAGCTTAGTACCCAATGAGCAGTTCTTC.

This rearrangement joins TRBV27 to TRBJ2-7; 7 positions agree with TRBD1. From germline, CDR1 is MNHEY and CDR2 SMNVEV (reference sequence). V shed 7 bases, J shed 5 bases, and the junction held 8 bases outside the gene matches. This CDR3 region has 13 residues. The DNA of the CDR3 is TGTGCCAGCAACCGGTACAGGGGCCACGAGCAGTACTTC. Translating gives CASNRYRGHEQYF.

This clonotype was seen many times. The chain combines TRBV11-2 with TRBJ2-3; D unresolved. Germline V gene sequence: CDR1 SGHAT, CDR2 FQNNGV. There are 15 residues in the CDR3. The V end lost 0 bases, the J end lost 4 bases, and 11 bases lay between the germline ends. CDR3 amino acids: CASSLDIASPDTQYF. For the CDR3, the DNA is TGTGCCAGCAGCTTAGATATCGCGTCTCCAGATACGCAGTATTTT. The full variable domain, with the rest looked up from reference TRBV11-2 and TRBJ2-3, is EAGVAQSPRYKIIEKRQSVAFWCNPISGHATLYWYQQILGQGPKLLIQFQNNGVVDDSQLPKDRFSAERLKGVDSTLKIQPAKLEDSAVYLCASSLDIASPDTQYFGPGTRLTVL.

This chain joins TRBV4-1 and TRBJ2-1, with 9 bases lining up with TRBD2. CDR3 length: 18 residues. The germline V gene has CDR1 MGHRA and CDR2 YSYEKL. Trimming cost V 0 bases and J 7 bases; bases outside gene matches: 13. The CDR3 reads CASSQDKSTLAGLNEQFF. The DNA for the CDR3 is TGCGCCAGCAGCCAAGATAAGTCAACCCTAGCGGGATTAAATGAGCAGTTCTTC.

The rearrangement joins TRBV2 to TRBJ2-5, with D unresolved. V was pared by 7 bases and J by 5 bases, with 8 bases between. CDR3 length equals 11 residues. Germline loops: CDR1 SNHLY, CDR2 FYNNEI. This CDR3 is CASNLEETQYF. Written as DNA, the CDR3 is TGTGCCAGCAATTTGGAGGAGACCCAGTACTTC.

The rearrangement uses TRBV20-1 and TRBJ2-1; D might be TRBD2 (6 bases). The CDR3 contains 12 residues. CDR1 is DFQATT and CDR2 is SNEGSKA in the germline V gene (reference sequence). Trimming cost V 1 base and J 7 bases, with 8 bases left between them. CDR3 sequence: CSARVLANEQFF. The CDR3 bases are TGCAGTGCTAGAGTTCTAGCGAATGAGCAGTTCTTC.

J is TRBJ2-3 and V is TRBV28; maybe TRBD2 (6 bases). Germline CDR1 and CDR2: MDHEN and SYDVKM. V shed 8 bases and J shed 4 bases, with 19 bases lying between them. CDR3 length: 15 residues. The chain's CDR3 is CASGDFTQFPDTQYF. DNA of the CDR3: TGTGCCAGCGGGGACTTCACCCAGTTTCCAGATACGCAGTATTTT.

This clonotype turned up a few times. This rearrangement joins TRBV7-9 to TRBJ1-4; TRBD1 agrees at 7 bases. This CDR3 is built from 15 residues. Trimming at V came to 5 bases and at J to 5 bases, leaving 8 bases not matched to a gene. Germline V lookup: CDR1 SEHNR, CDR2 FQNEAQ (reference sequence). The CDR3: CASSPRGQLNEKLFF. The CDR3 nucleotides read TGTGCCAGCAGCCCTAGGGGACAGTTAAATGAAAAACTGTTTTTT.

This clonotype was seen ten or more times. The chain couples TRBV3-1 to TRBJ1-2; a possible D gene is TRBD1 (5 bases). Germline assignment: CDR1 LGHDT and CDR2 YNNKEL (reference sequence). V gave up 0 bases and J gave up 4 bases, with 12 bases separating them. The CDR3 spans 15 residues. The chain's CDR3 is CASSQEDQGVYGYTF. For the CDR3, the DNA is TGTGCCAGCAGCCAAGAGGATCAGGGCGTCTATGGCTACACCTTC.